This T cell receptor (beta chain) comes out of a study of blood T cell repertoires in COVID-19. Overall study: Nucleic acid was either cDNA or gDNA, and it came from T cells, B-cell-depleted T cells, or PBMCs.

Under the authors' procedure: Cell counts per sample came from amplifying reference gene primers. TCRdb's table, derived via immunoSEQ multiplex PCR, lists solely in-frame clones and lacks some. V and J calls and clone size are as listed in that table; D and trimming were resolved from the DNA. The sample carries a few hundred thousand clones, roughly 87% recorded once. Germline CDR1 and CDR2: KGHSH and LQKENI. Trimming removed 6 bases from V and 8 bases from J, with 13 bases in between. The CDR3 is 12 residues long. This clonotype was obtained from a woman in her fifties or sixties who had recovered from COVID-19. Sequencing was carried out using PBMCs or T cells enriched from blood (not recorded which). The J gene is TRBJ1-1, the V gene TRBV18; D gene ambiguous. The CDR3 bases are TGTGCCAGCTCCCCCGAACGAACAGAAGCTTTCTTT. Protein product: CASSPERTEAFF. Based on the CDR3 plus reference TRBV18 and TRBJ1-1, the full variable domain is NAGVMQNPRHLVRRRGQEARLRCSPMKGHSHVYWYRQLPEEGLKFMVYLQKENIIDESGMPKERFSAEFPKEGPSILRIQQVVRGDSAAYFCASSPERTEAFFGQGTRLTVV.